One and the same sample provided the 26 T cell receptor beta chains below, sequenced in a study of vaccination and CD4 T cells after COVID-19. The Oncomine TCR Beta short-read assay sequenced DNA from cultured CD4+ T cells. TCRdb fed the PCR reads into MiXCR, producing one record per CDR3 protein. The table lists about 9,500 distinct CDR3 sequences, less than 50% of them singletons. These receptors have no known antigen. As to treatment: roughly 10-day PBMC culture with coronavirus spike peptide pools or control peptides (ViraFEST assay). Samples of CD4+ T cells were obtained from the unexposed donor before the COVID-19 pandemic (2011-2018). Material for sequencing was CD4+ T cells from blood, cultured in vitro. These receptors were obtained from a human donor in good health.

The gene calls are TRBV30 and TRBJ1-5; 7 positions match TRBD1. V was pared by 0 bases and J by 3 bases, with 14 bases of the junction left unmatched. The CDR3 sequence is 18 residues long. The germline CDR1 and CDR2 sequences are GTSNPN and SVGIG (reference sequence). For the CDR3, the DNA is TGTGCCTGGAGTGTACCATCAGGGGGGGTTAGTGACAATCAGCCCCAGCATTTT. Amino acids: CAWSVPSGGVSDNQPQHF.

The chain joins TRBV10-1 to TRBJ1-2; D unresolved. Between the trimmed V and J ends, which lost 3 bases and 2 bases, there was a span of 4 bases. The CDR3 spans 12 residues. The germline gives CDR1 WNHNN, CDR2 SYGVQD (reference sequence). The DNA of the CDR3 is TGCGCCAGCAGTGAAGGGAACTATGGCTACACCTTC. Its translation: CASSEGNYGYTF.

This sequence joins TRBV15 and TRBJ1-1, with 7 bases lining up with TRBD1. The germline gives CDR1 LNHNV, CDR2 YYDKDF (reference sequence). V was pared by 3 bases and J by 0 bases, with 4 bases of the junction left unmatched. The CDR3 has 15 amino acids. The CDR3 coding sequence is TGTGCCACCAGCAGGGGACAGAGAATGAACACTGAAGCTTTCTTT. Translating gives CATSRGQRMNTEAFF.

The chain carries TRBV15 and TRBJ1-5, with TRBD1 as a possible D gene (6 bases). The CDR3 has 12 amino acids. With 8 bases removed from V and 5 bases from J, the gap between germline ends came to 10 bases. Germline loops: CDR1 LNHNV, CDR2 YYDKDF (reference sequence). CDR3 residues: CATQQGDQPQHF. The CDR3 nucleotides read TGTGCCACCCAACAGGGAGATCAGCCCCAGCATTTT. Filled out from reference TRBV15 and TRBJ1-5, the complete variable domain reads DAMVIQNPRYQVTQFGKPVTLSCSQTLNHNVMYWYQQKSSQAPKLLFHYYDKDFNNEADTPDNFQSRRPNTSFCFLDIRSPGLGDTAMYLCATQQGDQPQHFGDGTRLSIL.

This chain connects TRBV6-2 or TRBV6-3 to TRBJ1-1, with D perhaps TRBD1 (5 bases). Per the germline V gene, CDR1 is MNHEY and CDR2 is SVGEGT. V gave up 6 bases and J gave up 1 base, with 15 bases separating them. CDR3 length: 15 residues. The CDR3 DNA reads as TGTGCCAGCAGACGCCCGGGACTGCCGAACACTGAAGCTTTCTTT. Protein product: CASRRPGLPNTEAFF.

The chain couples TRBV7-2 to TRBJ2-1; D unresolved. The germline gives CDR1 SGHTA, CDR2 FQGNSA. The CDR3 is made up of 11 amino acids. V lost 0 bases to trimming and J lost 9 bases, with 3 bases between them. The chain's CDR3 is CASSLAIEQFF. CDR3 nucleotide sequence: TGTGCCAGCAGCTTAGCTATTGAGCAGTTCTTC.

The V and J genes are TRBV5-1 and TRBJ1-6, with D unresolved. V lost 0 bases and J 7 bases, leaving 11 bases between the germline ends. Germline assignment: CDR1 SGHRS and CDR2 YFSETQ. This CDR3 contains 15 residues. The CDR3 reads CASSLGAPGNSPLHF. As DNA, the CDR3 is TGCGCCAGCAGCTTGGGGGCGCCGGGGAATTCACCCCTCCACTTT.

V is TRBV28 and J is TRBJ1-2; perhaps TRBD1 as D (5 bases). Germline CDR1 is MDHEN and CDR2 is SYDVKM. The CDR3 is 14 amino acids. V was cut by 2 bases and J by 4 bases, with 11 bases left in between. CDR3 sequence (DNA): TGTGCCAGCAGTTTACTGGGGGGACCCTATGGCTACACCTTC. It is translated as CASSLLGGPYGYTF.

V usage is TRBV7-9 and J usage is TRBJ1-2; 8 bases map to TRBD1. The CDR3 length is 16 residues. The ends lost 2 bases at V and 4 bases at J; junction bases unmatched: 9. Germline V CDR1 and CDR2: SEHNR, FQNEAQ (reference sequence). The CDR3 DNA sequence: TGTGCCAGCAGCTTACTACAGGGGGGACCTCTCTATGGCTACACCTTC. Translated: CASSLLQGGPLYGYTF.

The V gene is TRBV20-1, the J gene TRBJ2-7; maybe TRBD1 (5 bases). The V gene's germline CDR1 is DFQATT and CDR2 SNEGSKA (reference sequence). CDR3 size: 13 residues. Trimming stripped 3 bases from V and 4 bases from J, with 13 bases between. CDR3 sequence: CSARWAGFYEQYF. The CDR3 DNA reads as TGCAGTGCTAGGTGGGCAGGGTTTTACGAGCAGTACTTC.

This clonotype was seen only a few times. V is TRBV20-1 and J is TRBJ2-5, with no clear D. Germline V gives CDR1 DFQATT, CDR2 SNEGSKA (reference sequence). The length of the CDR3 is 12 residues. With 3 bases removed from V and 2 bases from J, the gap between germline ends came to 7 bases. Here the CDR3 DNA reads TGCAGTGCTAGGGGAATTCAAGAGACCCAGTACTTC. It translates to CSARGIQETQYF.

The chain uses TRBV2 and TRBJ2-3; 8 nucleotides line up with TRBD2. CDR3 length equals 16 residues. The germline V gene encodes CDR1 SNHLY and CDR2 FYNNEI. Trimming cost V 5 bases and J 0 bases; bases outside gene matches: 7. This CDR3 is CASSPTSSGSTDTQYF. The CDR3 region has the DNA TGTGCCAGCAGTCCGACCTCTAGCGGGAGCACAGATACGCAGTATTTT.

The rearrangement links TRBV20-1 to TRBJ1-6, with D possibly matching TRBD1 (6 bases). The CDR3 sequence is 19 residues long. With 1 base removed from V and 6 bases from J, the gap between germline ends came to 25 bases. Germline CDR1 is DFQATT and CDR2 is SNEGSKA (reference sequence). CDR3 region: CSARVLLSWGAEGNSPLHF. The DNA for the CDR3 is TGCAGTGCTAGAGTCCTTTTGTCGTGGGGGGCAGAGGGTAATTCACCCCTCCACTTT.

This clonotype showed up just a few times. The rearrangement uses TRBV7-9 and TRBJ1-2; the match to TRBD1 covers 8 bases. This CDR3 is built from 13 residues. V trimming: 6 bases; J trimming: 7 bases; junction bases outside the gene matches: 7. Germline V CDR1 and CDR2: SEHNR, FQNEAQ (reference sequence). CDR3 protein: CASSLQGAPGYTF. CDR3 DNA sequence: TGTGCCAGCAGTTTGCAGGGGGCTCCTGGCTACACCTTC.

The chain is built from TRBV10-2 and TRBJ2-4, with D perhaps matching TRBD2 (7 bases). The V end lost 7 bases, the J end lost 9 bases, and 16 bases lay between the germline ends. The germline gives CDR1 WSHSY, CDR2 SAAADI. This CDR3 contains 13 residues. CDR3 protein: CASKWEGVGIQYF. The CDR3 region has the DNA TGCGCCAGCAAATGGGAGGGGGTAGGCATTCAGTACTTC.

In this sample, this clonotype turned up a few times. CDR3 protein: CASINAGGVYEQYF. The CDR3 DNA follows: TGTGCCAGCATAAATGCAGGGGGTGTCTACGAGCAGTACTTC. V usage is TRBV6-2 or TRBV6-3 and J usage is TRBJ2-7; TRBD1 agrees at 7 bases. The germline V gene has CDR1 MNHEY and CDR2 SVGEGT. This CDR3 has 14 amino acids. V lost 7 bases, J lost 3 bases, and 9 bases stayed unmatched.

This clonotype was observed once. CDR3 in amino acids: CASSPQGSADTEAFF. Here the CDR3 DNA reads TGCGCCAGCAGCCCTCAGGGGTCCGCTGACACTGAAGCTTTCTTT. The chain recombines TRBV4-1 with TRBJ1-1, with D tentatively TRBD1 (6 bases). V dropped 4 bases and J dropped 3 bases, with 15 bases sitting between them. The V gene's germline CDR1 is MGHRA and CDR2 YSYEKL. This CDR3 contains 15 residues.

The chain joins TRBV27 to TRBJ2-7, with 8 positions matching TRBD1. Germline V gene lookup returns CDR1 MNHEY and CDR2 SMNVEV (reference sequence). The CDR3 extends over 13 amino acids. V lost 6 bases and J lost 3; bases outside the gene matches: 4. The CDR3 loop reads CASSSTGVYEQYF. The CDR3, as DNA: TGTGCCAGCAGCTCGACAGGGGTCTACGAGCAGTACTTC.

Comments on this clonotype: The junction departs from germline at one end; a sequencing error may be responsible. The chain recombines TRBV7-9 with TRBJ1-1; D possibly corresponds to TRBD1 (6 bases). In germline, CDR1 is SEHNR, CDR2 FQNEAQ (reference sequence). The CDR3 spans 16 residues. Written as DNA, the CDR3 is TGTGCCAGCAGCTTAGTAGGGGGTGATATGAACACTGAAGCTTCCTTT. It translates to CASSLVGGDMNTEASF.

The chain employs TRBV11-2 and TRBJ1-2; D unresolved. Germline values: CDR1 SGHAT, CDR2 FQNNGV. This CDR3 contains 14 residues. Trimming took off 6 bases at V and 1 base at J, with 12 bases between the two ends. The CDR3: CASRAGTFNYGYTF. CDR3 coding DNA: TGTGCCAGCAGGGCGGGAACTTTTAACTATGGCTACACCTTC.

This clonotype was seen a few times. The V and J genes are TRBV7-2 and TRBJ1-5; 7 bases are shared with TRBD1. The CDR3 covers 15 residues. V dropped 10 bases and J dropped 0; count of bases not matched to a gene: 9. The germline V gene has CDR1 SGHTA and CDR2 FQGNSA. CDR3 loop: CATRPGTVSNQPQHF. The CDR3 nucleotides are TGTGCCACCCGCCCGGGGACAGTTAGCAATCAGCCCCAGCATTTT.

V and J are TRBV6-4 and TRBJ1-1; D is unclear. In germline, CDR1 is MRHNA, CDR2 SNTAGT. The CDR3 has 13 amino acids. V was trimmed by 4 bases and J by 7 bases, leaving 13 bases between them. The chain's CDR3 is CASSGTEPGEAFF. As DNA, the CDR3 is TGTGCCAGCAGTGGAACTGAGCCGGGTGAAGCTTTCTTT.

This clonotype was detected once. This chain links TRBV6-2 or TRBV6-3 with TRBJ1-5; 8 bases map to TRBD1. Germline CDR1 and CDR2: MNHEY and SVGEGT. This CDR3 has 15 residues. The J segment lost 6 bases and the V segment lost 6 bases, leaving 10 bases of the junction unmatched. DNA of the CDR3: TGTGCCAGCAGCCGCGGGACAGGTGGATCTCAGCCCCAGCATTTT. It specifies CASSRGTGGSQPQHF.

The J gene is TRBJ2-1, the V gene TRBV27; 10 bases agree with TRBD1. Germline V gene data show CDR1 as MNHEY and CDR2 as SMNVEV (reference sequence). V was clipped by 5 bases and J by 7 bases; unmatched bases: 17. This CDR3 contains 18 residues. Written as DNA, the CDR3 is TGTGCCAGCAGTCAAAAGCCCCCCGGGACAGGGGATAAGAATGAGCAGTTCTTC. Amino acid sequence: CASSQKPPGTGDKNEQFF.

A single count supports this clonotype. DNA for the CDR3: TGTGCCAGTAGTATCTTGGCTCCATCAGATACGCAGTATTTT. Its protein product is CASSILAPSDTQYF. The chain couples TRBV19 to TRBJ2-3; D call uncertain. Germline V lookup: CDR1 LNHDA, CDR2 SQIVND (reference sequence). The V and J ends lost 3 bases and 4 bases respectively, with 11 bases between them. The CDR3 extends over 14 amino acids.

J is TRBJ1-2 and V is TRBV9; D might be TRBD1 (5 bases). The CDR3 contains 16 residues. CDR1 SGDLS and CDR2 YYNGEE come from the germline V gene. Trimming cost V 4 bases and J 2 bases, with 18 bases left between them. The CDR3 coding sequence is TGTGCCAGCAGCCCGGGACTTACGTCCCCAAACTATGGCTACACCTTC. Protein sequence: CASSPGLTSPNYGYTF.